A selection of T cell receptor beta chains follows, all from one sample in a study of cytomegalovirus exposure and HLA in healthy donors. This table comes from immunoSEQ multiplex PCR, and its TCRdb copy is limited to in-frame clones, with some not included. The table lists tens of thousands of clones. The sequencing input was PBMCs. These receptors were taken from a woman aged 60-75 years in good health and CMV-seronegative. CDR3s include the opening cysteine and the closing phenylalanine or tryptophan. D genes are given only for firm matches.

v_call	d_call	cdr3_length	j_call	cdr3_aa	cdr3_nt
TRBV6-5	TRBD2	15	TRBJ2-4	CASSESGNGKNIQYF	TGTGCCAGCAGCGAAAGCGGGAATGGCAAAAACATTCAGTACTTC
TRBV2	.	14	TRBJ2-6	CASSDPRAPYVLTF	TGTGCCAGCAGTGATCCGCGGGCCCCCTACGTCCTGACTTTC
TRBV6-5	TRBD1	13	TRBJ2-1	CASRRQGINEQFF	TGTGCCAGCAGGAGACAGGGAATCAATGAGCAGTTCTTC
TRBV7-9	TRBD2	17	TRBJ2-3	CASSLEGTSAGTDTQYF	TGTGCCAGCAGCTTAGAGGGGACTAGCGCGGGCACAGATACGCAGTATTTT
TRBV27	TRBD1	17	TRBJ1-2	CASSSKPGTGSPYGYTF	TGTGCCAGCAGTTCAAAACCAGGGACAGGGTCTCCCTATGGCTACACCTTC
TRBV29-1	.	11	TRBJ2-1	CSSRERNEQFF	TGCAGCTCCCGGGAGAGGAATGAGCAGTTCTTC
TRBV18	TRBD1	19	TRBJ1-5	CASSPPWPITGVPNQPQHF	TGTGCCAGCTCACCCCCCTGGCCCATAACAGGGGTCCCCAATCAGCCCCAGCATTTT
TRBV7-6	TRBD2	17	TRBJ2-3	CASSLEVLAGGSGTQYF	TGTGCCAGCAGCTTAGAAGTCTTAGCGGGAGGTTCTGGTACGCAGTATTTT
TRBV2	.	15	TRBJ1-1	CASSESWLQNTEAFF	TGTGCCAGCAGTGAGTCGTGGCTTCAGAACACTGAAGCTTTCTTT
TRBV18	TRBD1	15	TRBJ1-3	CASSPRTGSGNTIYF	TGTGCCAGCTCACCACGGACAGGGTCGGGAAACACCATATATTTT
TRBV27	TRBD1	15	TRBJ2-1	CASSNRGSSYNEQFF	TGTGCCAGCTCCAACAGGGGAAGCTCCTACAATGAGCAGTTCTTC
TRBV19	TRBD2	14	TRBJ2-1	CASSITSGRGEQFF	TGTGCCAGTAGTATAACTAGCGGGAGGGGTGAGCAGTTCTTC
TRBV5-1	TRBD2	15	TRBJ2-7	CASSYTDSSGAEQYF	TGCGCCAGCAGCTACACGGACTCTAGCGGGGCTGAGCAGTACTTC
TRBV6-5	TRBD1	15	TRBJ2-5	CASSYLDRGQETQYF	TGTGCCAGCAGTTACCTCGACAGGGGGCAGGAGACCCAGTACTTC
TRBV6-5	.	11	TRBJ1-4	CASSSFEKLFF	TGTGCCAGCAGTTCCTTCGAGAAACTGTTTTTT
TRBV7-2	.	13	TRBJ1-3	CASSLAARDTIYF	TGTGCCAGCAGCTTAGCTGCGAGGGACACCATATATTTT
TRBV30	.	15	TRBJ1-4	CAWSVGGSRDEKLFF	TGTGCCTGGAGTGTAGGGGGAAGTCGAGATGAAAAACTGTTTTTT
TRBV2	TRBD2	16	TRBJ2-1	CASSPRSGSANNEQFF	TGTGCCAGCAGCCCCAGGAGCGGGAGCGCCAACAATGAGCAGTTCTTC
TRBV7-9	.	14	TRBJ2-5	CASSLGLGQETQYF	TGTGCCAGCAGCTTAGGTCTAGGACAAGAGACCCAGTACTTC
TRBV11-3	.	13	TRBJ2-1	CASSQIRGNEQFF	TGTGCCAGCAGCCAAATCCGGGGGAATGAGCAGTTCTTC